The clone carrying this TCR beta chain was counted many times. The antigen is not known. The PCR made use of 60 Vbeta and 13 Jbeta primers. The table came from immunoSEQ multiplex PCR; TCRdb's copy has only in-frame clones and leaves some out. The sample records 95,000 to 100,000 clones, around 10% being singletons. This record belongs to a study of cytomegalovirus exposure and HLA in healthy donors. Study-wide results and limits: It was in a later analysis that TCR association rates were seen to vary by HLA locus, highest for DRB1 and lowest for HLA-C.

There are 13 residues in the CDR3. Trimming shortened V by 6 bases and J by 2 bases, and 9 bases separated the two germline ends. Germline CDR1 SNHLY, CDR2 FYNNEI. The sequence was collected from a man aged 45-60 years in good health and CMV-seropositive. V gene TRBV2 combines with J gene TRBJ2-3, with D tentatively TRBD2 (6 bases). The sample comprised PBMCs. CDR3 in DNA: TGTGCCAGCAGAGGGGACTTCACAGATACGCAGTATTTT. It encodes CASRGDFTDTQYF.